The present entry profiles one T cell receptor (beta chain) with its context. With 5 bases removed from V and 5 bases from J, the gap between germline ends came to 19 bases. Germline V gene data show CDR1 as DFQATT and CDR2 as SNEGSKA (reference sequence). The length of the CDR3 is 16 residues. The data were taken from a study of CDR3 diversity in severe acne. One entry per CDR3 protein results from TCRdb running MiXCR on the PCR reads. The sample shows about 85,000 distinct CDR3 sequences, roughly half of them seen only once. This sequence originates from a male donor in good health, serving as a control. The chain employs TRBV20-1 and TRBJ1-6, with D hard to call. The sample comprised blood. CDR3 residues: CSASPTSAGNNSPLHF. The CDR3 DNA is TGCAGTGCTTCCCCGACTAGCGCTGGTAATAATTCACCCCTCCACTTT.